This T cell receptor (beta chain) was obtained from a study of shared clonotypes between healthy human individuals. Across the whole study: A donor's plate count was three for CD4 naive and three for CD4 memory; CD8 naive had two and CD8 memory one. Findings and limits, study-wide: On the whole, naive subsets had larger estimated richness than memory subsets had.

About this clone: Its target is unknown.

Sorted subsets were amplified in replicate PCRs using about 200 ng DNA, about 30,000 T cell genomes. Original data processing: Junction-only immunoSEQ sequences carried no quality scores, so filtering differed. Data came from immunoSEQ multiplex PCR; TCRdb stores just in-frame clones and leaves some out. D and trimming come from the DNA, and the V and J calls and clone size come from that table. The sample lists roughly 2.2 million clones, 92% occurring once. This CDR3 is built from 14 residues. Germline CDR1 MNHEY, CDR2 SVGAGI. Trimming took 5 bases from V and 3 from J, leaving 11 bases between them.

The receptor's source is a man aged 18 to 29 in good health. Some clones in this sample may be carry-over from other donors' samples. The gene calls are TRBV6-5 and TRBJ1-5; D is unclear. Sequenced: naive CD4+ T cells from PBMCs. This sample's subset: CD45RA+ positively selected. The CDR3 reads CASSTASYNQPQHF. As DNA, the CDR3 is TGTGCCAGCAGTACGGCCTCGTACAATCAGCCCCAGCATTTT.